This T cell receptor beta chain was captured in a study of shared clonotypes between healthy human individuals. Study-wide findings and caveats: Across a few donors, naive CD4 shared 5% to 6.5%, naive CD8 more than 3%, memory CD4 2% to 2.5%, memory CD8 under 0.5%.

CD45RO-negative, CCR7-positively selected cells formed the naive CD8 fraction, excluding terminally differentiated effector memory CD45RA+ cells. About this clone: Its specificity is unknown.

Trimming left V 3 bases short and J 3 bases short, with 8 bases between. This CDR3 contains 14 residues. The V gene's germline CDR1 is LNHDA and CDR2 SQIVND (reference sequence). Using immunoSEQ multiplex PCR, the repertoire was profiled, and TCRdb retains in-frame clones only, with some absent. Of about 2 million clones listed, over 85% are singletons. The sample was naive CD8+ T cells sorted from blood. V usage is TRBV19 and J usage is TRBJ2-2, with D possibly matching TRBD2 (5 bases). The source is a man between 18 and 29 years old in good health. The chain's CDR3 is CASSIRGYTGELFF. CDR3 sequence (DNA): TGTGCCAGTAGTATTCGAGGGTACACCGGGGAGCTGTTTTTT.